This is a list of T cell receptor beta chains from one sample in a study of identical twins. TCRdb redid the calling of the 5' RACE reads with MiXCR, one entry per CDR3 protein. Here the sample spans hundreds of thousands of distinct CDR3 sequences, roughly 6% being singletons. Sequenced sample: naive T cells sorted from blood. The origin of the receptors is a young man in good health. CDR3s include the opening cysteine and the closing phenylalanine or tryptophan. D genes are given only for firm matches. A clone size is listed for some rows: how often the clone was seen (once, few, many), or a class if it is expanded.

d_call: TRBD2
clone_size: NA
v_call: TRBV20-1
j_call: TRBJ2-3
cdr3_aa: CSGPEREEGDTQYF
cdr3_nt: TGCAGTGGGCCCGAGCGGGAGGAGGGAGATACGCAGTATTTT

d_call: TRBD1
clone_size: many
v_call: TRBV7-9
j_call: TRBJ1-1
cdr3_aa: CASSLDPGTGNTEAFF
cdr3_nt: TGTGCCAGCAGCTTAGATCCAGGGACAGGGAACACTGAAGCTTTCTTT

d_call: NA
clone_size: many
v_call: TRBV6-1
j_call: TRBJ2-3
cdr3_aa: CASRPTIADTQYF
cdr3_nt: TGTGCCAGCAGACCAACTATAGCCGATACGCAGTATTTT

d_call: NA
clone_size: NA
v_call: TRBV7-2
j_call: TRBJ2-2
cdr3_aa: CASSSPGPSRELFF
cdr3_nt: TGTGCCAGCAGCTCCCCGGGCCCTTCAAGGGAGCTGTTTTTT

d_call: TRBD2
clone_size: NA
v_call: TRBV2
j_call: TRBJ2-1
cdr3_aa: CASIGTSGHNEQFF
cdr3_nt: TGTGCCAGCATAGGGACTAGCGGACACAATGAGCAGTTCTTC

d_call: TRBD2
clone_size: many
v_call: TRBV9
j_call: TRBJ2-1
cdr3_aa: CASSGNEREVLGNEQFF
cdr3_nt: TGTGCCAGCAGCGGGAACGAGCGGGAGGTCTTAGGCAATGAGCAGTTCTTC

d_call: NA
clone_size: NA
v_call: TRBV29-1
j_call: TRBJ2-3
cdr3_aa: CSGGNMRTDTQYF
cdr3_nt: TGCAGCGGGGGCAATATGAGGACAGATACGCAGTATTTT

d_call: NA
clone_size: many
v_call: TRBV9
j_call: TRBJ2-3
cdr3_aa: CASSASGVRTDTQYF
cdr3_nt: TGTGCCAGCAGCGCGTCGGGAGTACGCACAGATACGCAGTATTTT

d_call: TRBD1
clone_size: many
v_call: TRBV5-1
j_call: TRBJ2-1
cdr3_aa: CASRLTWDRSYNEQFF
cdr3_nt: TGCGCCAGCAGGCTGACTTGGGACAGGAGTTACAATGAGCAGTTCTTC

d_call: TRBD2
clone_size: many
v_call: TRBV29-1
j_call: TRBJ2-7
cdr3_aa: CSVGGLAGAVEQYF
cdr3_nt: TGCAGCGTGGGCGGACTAGCGGGTGCGGTCGAGCAGTACTTC

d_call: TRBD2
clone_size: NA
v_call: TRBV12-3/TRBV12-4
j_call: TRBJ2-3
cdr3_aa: CASSFMAGGQDTQYF
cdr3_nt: TGTGCCAGCAGTTTTATGGCGGGAGGGCAAGATACGCAGTATTTT

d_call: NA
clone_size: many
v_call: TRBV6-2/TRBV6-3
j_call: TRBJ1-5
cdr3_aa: CASRARGNQPQHF
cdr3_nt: TGTGCCAGCAGAGCGCGTGGCAATCAGCCCCAGCATTTT

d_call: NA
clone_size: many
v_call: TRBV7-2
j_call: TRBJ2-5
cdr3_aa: CASSLGNIPQETQYF
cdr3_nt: TGTGCCAGCAGCTTAGGGAACATCCCCCAAGAGACCCAGTACTTC

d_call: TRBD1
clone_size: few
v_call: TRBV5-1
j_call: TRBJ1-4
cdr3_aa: CASSLVGRGGEKLFF
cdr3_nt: TGCGCCAGCAGCTTGGTTGGCAGGGGGGGAGAAAAACTGTTTTTT

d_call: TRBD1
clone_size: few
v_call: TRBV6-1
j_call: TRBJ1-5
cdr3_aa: CASSRDSGGQPQHF
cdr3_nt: TGTGCCAGCAGTCGGGACAGCGGAGGGCAGCCCCAGCATTTT

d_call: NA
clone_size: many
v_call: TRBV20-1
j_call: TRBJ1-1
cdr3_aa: CSARSNTEAFF
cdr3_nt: TGCAGTGCTAGATCGAACACTGAAGCTTTCTTT

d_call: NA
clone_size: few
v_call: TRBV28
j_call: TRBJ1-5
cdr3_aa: CASSFPGPQHF
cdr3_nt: TGTGCCAGCAGTTTTCCAGGTCCCCAGCATTTT

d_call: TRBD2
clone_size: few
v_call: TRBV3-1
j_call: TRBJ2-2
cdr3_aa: CASSLRTTSGREITGELFF
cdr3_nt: TGTGCCAGCAGCCTCAGAACTACTAGCGGGAGGGAGATCACCGGGGAGCTGTTTTTT

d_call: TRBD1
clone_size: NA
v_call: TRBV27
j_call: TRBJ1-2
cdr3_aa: CASRGQGVRYGYTF
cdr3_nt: TGTGCCAGCAGGGGACAGGGGGTTCGGTATGGCTACACCTTC

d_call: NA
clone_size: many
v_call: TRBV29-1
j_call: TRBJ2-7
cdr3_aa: CSVEGSGLYEQYF
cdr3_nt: TGCAGCGTTGAAGGTAGTGGGTTATACGAGCAGTACTTC

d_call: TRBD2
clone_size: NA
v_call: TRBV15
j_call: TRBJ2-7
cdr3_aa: CATSRDWGTIGSYEQYF
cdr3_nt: TGTGCCACCAGCAGAGATTGGGGGACTATTGGTTCCTACGAGCAGTACTTC

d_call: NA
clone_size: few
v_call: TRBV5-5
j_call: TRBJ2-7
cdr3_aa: CASSLVPASWAYEQYF
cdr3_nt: TGTGCCAGCAGCTTGGTCCCCGCTAGCTGGGCCTACGAGCAGTACTTC

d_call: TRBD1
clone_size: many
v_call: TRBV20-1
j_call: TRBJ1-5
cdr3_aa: CSARGTGDQPQHF
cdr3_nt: TGCAGTGCTAGGGGGACAGGGGATCAGCCCCAGCATTTT

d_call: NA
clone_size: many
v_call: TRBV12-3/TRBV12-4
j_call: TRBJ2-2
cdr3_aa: CASSSGVNTGELFF
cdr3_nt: TGTGCCAGCAGTTCCGGGGTCAACACCGGGGAGCTGTTTTTT

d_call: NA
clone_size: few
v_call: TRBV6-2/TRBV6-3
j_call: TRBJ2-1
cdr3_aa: CASSLIRQSEQFF
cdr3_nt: TGTGCCAGCAGTTTGATACGGCAATCAGAGCAGTTCTTC

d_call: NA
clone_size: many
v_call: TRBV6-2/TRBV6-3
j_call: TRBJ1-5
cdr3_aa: CASSYVSNQPQHF
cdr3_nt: TGTGCCAGCAGTTATGTTAGCAATCAGCCCCAGCATTTT

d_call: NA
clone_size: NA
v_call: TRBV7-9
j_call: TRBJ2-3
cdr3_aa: CASSPVLEPGTDTQYF
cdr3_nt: TGTGCCAGCAGCCCTGTGCTTGAGCCGGGCACAGATACGCAGTATTTT

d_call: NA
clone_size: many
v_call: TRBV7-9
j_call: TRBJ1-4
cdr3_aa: CASSLEQGGTNEKLFF
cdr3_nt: TGTGCCAGCAGCTTAGAACAGGGTGGCACTAATGAAAAACTGTTTTTT